A single TCR beta chain is shown here with its context. Enrolment of Seattle patients took place during active infection, and they were followed longitudinally. These data originate in a study of blood T cell repertoires in COVID-19. Study overall: The United States, Italy and Spain supplied acute and convalescent COVID-19 samples. Sources were T cells, B-cell-depleted T cells, or PBMCs; the material itself was cDNA or gDNA.

Original methodology: Amplification of reference gene primers was used by the study to estimate nucleated cell counts. Measured with immunoSEQ multiplex PCR; TCRdb has only the in-frame clones, and not every one. V, J and clone size reflect that table, while D and trimming were determined from the DNA. Of 180,000 or so clones listed, roughly 76% are singletons. The sequence derives from a woman aged 40 to 55 with COVID-19, enrolled during active disease. Sequenced: peripheral blood.

The DNA for the CDR3 is TGTGCCAGCAGGGACCAGGGGATTGGAAATCAGCCCCAGCATTTT. Amino acid sequence: CASRDQGIGNQPQHF. This chain uses TRBV2 with TRBJ1-5; possibly TRBD1 for D (6 bases). V shed 6 bases and J shed 4 bases, with 16 bases lying between them. The CDR3 is 15 amino acids. Per the germline V gene, CDR1 is SNHLY and CDR2 is FYNNEI.